The 14 T cell receptor beta chains listed next were all sequenced from one sample in a study of T cells after yellow fever vaccination. Using its own MiXCR run on the 5' RACE reads, TCRdb lists one record per CDR3 protein. The sample lists 400,000 or so distinct CDR3 sequences, 6% to 8% occurring once. The starting material was PBMCs, obtained 5 days after the yellow fever booster vaccination. These receptors all come from a man aged 25 to 40 who received the YFV17D yellow fever vaccine.

This clonotype was picked up a small number of times. The chain has TRBV12-3 or TRBV12-4 and TRBJ2-5, with 10 bases identical to TRBD2. The CDR3 runs to 16 residues. The trim removed 3 bases at V and 3 bases at J, leaving 7 bases unmatched. The CDR3 sequence: CASSFASGRGEETQYF. DNA for the CDR3: TGTGCCAGCAGTTTCGCTAGCGGGAGAGGAGAAGAGACCCAGTACTTC.

The sample holds a few counts of this clonotype. The chain joins TRBV6-1 to TRBJ2-2, with a weak D call TRBD1 (6 bases). V shed 7 bases and J shed 6 bases, with 18 bases lying between them. There are 15 residues in the CDR3. Per the germline V gene, CDR1 is MNHNS and CDR2 is SASEGT. This chain's CDR3 is CASTMTGPTSGELFF. In DNA, the CDR3 is TGTGCCAGCACCATGACAGGCCCAACCTCCGGGGAGCTGTTTTTT.

This clonotype was observed at least ten times. The genes are TRBV18 and TRBJ1-1; D is unresolved. The length of the CDR3 is 17 residues. CDR1 is KGHSH, CDR2 LQKENI, per germline. V gave up 0 bases and J gave up 5 bases, with 19 bases separating them. As DNA, the CDR3 is TGTGCCAGCTCACCACCCGATCAGGCCGAACTCATGACTGAAGCTTTCTTT. Residues: CASSPPDQAELMTEAFF. Supplemented by reference TRBV18 and TRBJ1-1, the full variable domain reads NAGVMQNPRHLVRRRGQEARLRCSPMKGHSHVYWYRQLPEEGLKFMVYLQKENIIDESGMPKERFSAEFPKEGPSILRIQQVVRGDSAAYFCASSPPDQAELMTEAFFGQGTRLTVV.

The chain joins TRBV10-2 to TRBJ2-7, with D unresolved. V gave up 4 bases and J gave up 2 bases, with 9 bases separating them. The germline V gene encodes CDR1 WSHSY and CDR2 SAAADI. This CDR3 has 13 residues. The CDR3 region is CASSARLPYEQYF. The CDR3, as DNA: TGCGCCAGCAGTGCCCGTTTGCCCTACGAGCAGTACTTC.

The genes are TRBV24-1 and TRBJ2-7; no reliable D call. CDR3 size: 13 residues. The germline CDR1 and CDR2 sequences are KGHDR and SFDVKD. Trimming took 2 bases from V and 3 from J, leaving 7 bases between them. The CDR3 loop is CATSDSLDYEQYF. The CDR3 DNA sequence: TGTGCCACCAGTGATTCCTTAGACTACGAGCAGTACTTC.

This clonotype was seen a few times. The gene calls are TRBV20-1 and TRBJ2-1, with TRBD2 identical over 8 bases. The CDR3 contains 18 residues. With V trimmed by 3 bases and J by 0 bases, 13 bases remained unmatched. Germline-derived CDR1 and CDR2 are DFQATT and SNEGSKA (reference sequence). The CDR3 sequence: CSARSSGSGISSYNEQFF. CDR3 sequence (DNA): TGCAGTGCTAGGAGCAGCGGGAGTGGGATTAGCTCCTACAATGAGCAGTTCTTC.

There are many counts of this clonotype. CDR3 sequence reads: CASGLGGRGEQYF. As DNA, the CDR3 is TGTGCCAGCGGGCTCGGGGGGAGAGGCGAGCAGTACTTC. The chain carries TRBV12-3 or TRBV12-4 and TRBJ2-7; 7 nucleotides align to TRBD2. The J segment lost 6 bases and the V segment lost 8 bases, leaving 10 bases of the junction unmatched. The length of the CDR3 is 13 residues.

V is TRBV28 and J is TRBJ2-6; D is unclear. Germline loops: CDR1 MDHEN, CDR2 SYDVKM. The ends were cut back, 10 bases at V and 0 bases at J, with 4 bases in the middle. The CDR3 has 12 amino acids. The CDR3 DNA reads TGTGCCACCTACTCTGGGGCCAACGTCCTGACTTTC. It is translated as CATYSGANVLTF.

This clonotype has more than one count but fewer than ten. J is TRBJ1-2 and V is TRBV5-5; 8 nucleotides match TRBD1. Germline-derived CDR1 and CDR2 are SGHKS and YYEKEE (reference sequence). With 0 bases clipped from V and 8 bases from J, the junction kept 18 bases outside the gene matches. CDR3 length: 18 residues. The CDR3 coding sequence is TGTGCCAGCAGCTTGGCAGGGGGCTTTTATGGCTTGTCCGTCGGCTACACCTTC. Translated, it gives CASSLAGGFYGLSVGYTF.

This chain joins TRBV9 and TRBJ2-1; 14 nucleotides line up with TRBD2. V shed 4 bases, J shed 10 bases, and the junction held 4 bases outside the gene matches. The CDR3 is made up of 14 amino acids. CDR1 SGDLS and CDR2 YYNGEE come from the germline V gene. CDR3: CASSIRLAGGEQFF. The CDR3 coding sequence is TGTGCCAGCAGCATTCGACTAGCGGGAGGGGAGCAGTTCTTC.

The chain uses TRBV27 and TRBJ2-7; TRBD1 aligns across 7 bases. The length of the CDR3 is 14 residues. The J segment lost 2 bases and the V segment lost 6 bases, leaving 7 bases of the junction unmatched. CDR1 is MNHEY and CDR2 is SMNVEV in the germline V gene (reference sequence). The CDR3 sequence is CASSLQGTAYEQYF. For the CDR3, the DNA is TGTGCCAGCAGCCTCCAGGGGACAGCCTACGAGCAGTACTTC.

This clonotype was seen a handful of times. The V call is TRBV20-1, the J call TRBJ2-3; perhaps TRBD2 as D (6 bases). Deletions cut 6 bases from V and 6 bases from J, with 16 bases between. This CDR3 comprises 13 residues. Germline-derived CDR1 and CDR2 are DFQATT and SNEGSKA (reference sequence). CDR3 coding DNA: TGCAGTGCCCTCCTCGGAGGGCGTGATACGCAGTATTTT. The encoded protein is CSALLGGRDTQYF.

The table lists this clonotype with many counts. This chain links TRBV6-2 or TRBV6-3 with TRBJ2-1; D unresolved. CDR3 size: 12 residues. The germline V and J ends were trimmed by 6 bases and 8 bases, with 11 bases remaining between them. Germline V gene sequence: CDR1 MNHEY, CDR2 SVGEGT. CDR3 sequence (DNA): TGTGCCAGCAGCGACCGGAAGGATGAGCAGTTCTTC. Encoded protein: CASSDRKDEQFF.

In this sample, this clonotype turned up many times. The J gene is TRBJ2-2, the V gene TRBV27; 12 bases are a match to TRBD2. There are 18 residues in the CDR3. CDR1 is MNHEY, CDR2 SMNVEV, per germline (reference sequence). The V and J ends lost 0 bases and 8 bases, in that order; junction bases with no gene match: 10. This chain's CDR3 is CASSLSQGLAGLRGELFF. The CDR3 nucleotides are TGTGCCAGCAGTTTATCGCAGGGACTAGCGGGCCTTCGGGGGGAGCTGTTTTTT.